The 25 T cell receptor beta chains given below trace back to one sample, sequenced in a study of identical twins. Each CDR3 protein is one row after TCRdb ran MiXCR on the 5' RACE reads. Seen here are roughly 1.6 million distinct CDR3 sequences, around 33% observed once, and the top ten hold 0.25% to 0.3%. The sequenced sample consisted of cord blood. The receptors stem from a newborn girl in good health.

The sample holds a few counts of this clonotype. V and J are TRBV21-1 and TRBJ1-2. TRBV21-1 is labeled a pseudogene. CDR3 size: 12 residues. The CDR3 sequence: CASSKAGFGYTF. DNA of the CDR3: TGTGCCAGCAGCAAGGCCGGTTTCGGCTACACCTTC.

This clonotype was found a few times. The chain joins TRBV29-1 to TRBJ2-7; possibly TRBD1 for D (5 bases). CDR3 length: 11 residues. Germline values: CDR1 SQVTM, CDR2 ANQGSEA. Trimming shortened V by 5 bases and J by 3 bases, and 8 bases separated the two germline ends. CDR3 loop: CSVPQGYEQYF. CDR3 nucleotide sequence: TGCAGCGTTCCCCAGGGCTACGAGCAGTACTTC.

This clonotype was detected only a few times. The V call is TRBV29-1, the J call TRBJ1-1, with D perhaps TRBD1 (5 bases). V gave up 7 bases and J gave up 1 base, with 10 bases separating them. The CDR3 extends over 12 amino acids. Germline V lookup: CDR1 SQVTM, CDR2 ANQGSEA. The CDR3 DNA is TGCAGCGGGCGGGACGGGAACACTGAAGCTTTCTTT. It is translated as CSGRDGNTEAFF.

The chain couples TRBV7-6 to TRBJ2-7, with 8 nucleotides matching TRBD1. The V gene end was trimmed by 1 base and the J gene end by 5 bases; junction bases not matched to a gene: 16. The CDR3 extends over 18 amino acids. The germline V gene encodes CDR1 SGHVS and CDR2 FNYEAQ. CDR3 residues: CASSLGSGQGLIPHEQYF. DNA of the CDR3: TGTGCCAGCAGCTTAGGATCTGGACAGGGATTGATTCCCCACGAGCAGTACTTC.

The chain uses TRBV7-9 and TRBJ2-2; 7 bases match TRBD1. V lost 6 bases, J lost 3 bases, and 4 bases stayed unmatched. The CDR3 has 14 residues. From germline, CDR1 is SEHNR and CDR2 FQNEAQ (reference sequence). The CDR3 DNA reads as TGTGCCAGCAGACCTACAGGGGACACCGGGGAGCTGTTTTTT. Translated, it gives CASRPTGDTGELFF.

V gene TRBV7-9 combines with J gene TRBJ1-1; D might be TRBD1 (6 bases). Germline-derived CDR1 and CDR2 are SEHNR and FQNEAQ (reference sequence). This CDR3 is built from 13 residues. V gave up 8 bases and J gave up 5 bases, with 15 bases separating them. CDR3 bases: TGTGCCAGCGGTAGGGGGGGCTGGACTGAAGCTTTCTTT. Its protein is CASGRGGWTEAFF.

The chain uses TRBV28 and TRBJ2-5; D is undetermined. Trimming left V 3 bases short and J 5 bases short, with 13 bases between. The germline V gene has CDR1 MDHEN and CDR2 SYDVKM. This CDR3 has 14 residues. The CDR3 sequence is CASSFTSVRETQYF. The CDR3 nucleotides read TGTGCCAGCAGTTTTACGTCGGTGCGGGAGACCCAGTACTTC.

Concerning this clonotype: An end of the junction does not agree with germline; a read error may underlie this. CDR3 nucleotide sequence: TGCAGTGCTAGTAGGCTCCTTAGCTCCTATAATTCAGCCCTCCACTTT. Protein: CSASRLLSSYNSALHF. V usage is TRBV20-1 and J usage is TRBJ1-6, with D hard to call. This CDR3 spans 16 amino acids. Germline V lookup: CDR1 DFQATT, CDR2 SNEGSKA (reference sequence).

The sample holds one count of this clonotype. An end of the junction does not agree with germline; a read error may underlie this. The chain combines TRBV3-1 with TRBJ2-5, with unresolved D. CDR1 and CDR2 (germline): LGHDT, YNNKEL (reference sequence). This CDR3 has 14 residues. The CDR3: CAGSQAPYQETQYF. For the CDR3, the DNA is TGTGCCGGCAGCCAAGCACCGTACCAAGAGACCCAGTACTTC.

With regard to this clonotype: A single base separates this from a much larger clone, so it may be a read error. This chain uses TRBV29-1 with TRBJ2-5; 10 positions match TRBD1. Germline V gene data show CDR1 as SQVTM and CDR2 as ANQGSEA. V was pared by 2 bases and J by 13 bases, with 13 bases of the junction left unmatched. This CDR3 region has 14 residues. The chain's CDR3 is CSVEIGTGAYERYF. The CDR3 bases are TGCAGCGTTGAAATTGGGACAGGGGCGTACGAGCGGTACTTC. Together with reference TRBV29-1 and TRBJ2-5, the CDR3 gives the full variable domain: SAVISQKPSRDICQRGTSLTIQCQVDSQVTMMFWYRQQPGQSLTLIATANQGSEATYESGFVIDKFPISRPNLTFSTLTVSNMSPEDSSIYLCSVEIGTGAYERYFGPGTRLLVL.

This clonotype showed up just a few times. The V and J genes are TRBV10-3 and TRBJ2-7; D is undetermined. The CDR3 spans 16 residues. Per germline, CDR1 ENHRY and CDR2 SYGVKD. The V gene lost 0 bases and the J gene lost 3 bases, with 15 bases spanning the gap. In DNA, the CDR3 is TGTGCCATCAGTGAGTCTTTTGAGTTTCAAGTCTACGAGCAGTACTTC. Protein: CAISESFEFQVYEQYF.

This chain joins TRBV7-9 and TRBJ2-3, with D possibly being TRBD2 (5 bases). Germline CDR1 reads SEHNR; CDR2 reads FQNEAQ (reference sequence). This CDR3 comprises 15 residues. Trimming cost V 1 base and J 6 bases, with 14 bases left between them. The CDR3 region has the DNA TGTGCCAGCAGCTTAGTAATGGGAGACCCCGATACGCAGTATTTT. Its protein product is CASSLVMGDPDTQYF.

This clonotype came up many times. The chain has TRBV14 and TRBJ2-1; possible D gene TRBD1, 6 bases. Between the trimmed V and J ends, which lost 3 bases and 7 bases, there was a span of 10 bases. Germline CDR1 reads SGHDN; CDR2 reads FVKESK. There are 13 residues in the CDR3. The CDR3 loop reads CASSQPGVNEQFF. The CDR3 DNA reads TGTGCCAGCAGCCAGCCAGGGGTTAATGAGCAGTTCTTC.

Of note for this clonotype: The junction differs from germline at one of its ends, possibly a read error. The rearrangement joins TRBV24-1 to TRBJ2-7; no reliable D call. Germline V lookup: CDR1 KGHDR, CDR2 SFDVKD. This CDR3 spans 14 amino acids. CDR3 residues: CATGDSSSTYEQYF. For the CDR3, the DNA is TGTGCCACCGGTGATTCCAGTAGTACCTACGAGCAGTACTTC.

This chain links TRBV2 with TRBJ2-1; D remains ambiguous. CDR3 length: 12 amino acids. V was pared by 6 bases and J by 6 bases, with 9 bases between. CDR1 and CDR2 from the germline V gene are SNHLY and FYNNEI. CDR3 amino acids: CASRAVGNEQFF. CDR3 sequence (DNA): TGTGCCAGCAGGGCCGTAGGCAATGAGCAGTTCTTC.

This clonotype was picked up a small number of times. The chain uses TRBV20-1 and TRBJ1-2; 8 bases are a match to TRBD1. The germline V gene encodes CDR1 DFQATT and CDR2 SNEGSKA (reference sequence). The ends lost 1 base at V and 0 bases at J; junction bases unmatched: 4. The CDR3 runs to 15 residues. CDR3 protein: CSARAGGSPNYGYTF. The CDR3 DNA is TGCAGTGCTAGAGCAGGGGGCTCCCCTAACTATGGCTACACCTTC.

The J gene is TRBJ2-3, the V gene TRBV20-1; TRBD1 matches at 10 bases. This CDR3 has 18 amino acids. CDR1 is DFQATT, CDR2 SNEGSKA, per germline (reference sequence). The V gene end was trimmed by 6 bases and the J gene end by 4 bases; junction bases not matched to a gene: 19. CDR3 DNA sequence: TGCAGTGCCCCCGAGACAGGGGGCGGTAGGATTTTCCCAGATACGCAGTATTTT. Its protein product is CSAPETGGGRIFPDTQYF.

This clonotype was observed a handful of times. The chain joins TRBV6-5 to TRBJ2-5, with D hard to call. The CDR3 runs to 14 residues. Germline V gene sequence: CDR1 MNHEY, CDR2 SVGAGI. V was clipped by 2 bases and J by 4 bases, with 11 bases between them. The DNA of the CDR3 is TGTGCCAGCAGTTACGGGATCGTTGGAGAGACCCAGTACTTC. As protein: CASSYGIVGETQYF.

This sequence joins TRBV9 and TRBJ2-7; a weak D match, TRBD2 (6 bases). Germline CDR1 is SGDLS and CDR2 is YYNGEE. V dropped 0 bases and J dropped 2 bases, with 21 bases sitting between them. The CDR3 spans 18 residues. The CDR3 region has the DNA TGTGCCAGCAGCGTAGGTCCCGGGAGAGGCCCAACCGCCTACGAGCAGTACTTC. As protein: CASSVGPGRGPTAYEQYF.

This clonotype was recorded a few times. This chain uses TRBV7-8 with TRBJ2-3; a possible D gene is TRBD2 (6 bases). The CDR3 totals 16 residues. The V gene's germline CDR1 is SGHVS and CDR2 FQNEAQ. Trimming removed 3 bases at V and 0 bases at J, with 13 bases between. The CDR3 nucleotides are TGTGCCAGCAGCTTTACCCGGGGGAGGAGCACAGATACGCAGTATTTT. Its translation: CASSFTRGRSTDTQYF.

Details on this clonotype: One junction end disagrees with the germline gene, perhaps due to a read error. CDR3 region: CASGQVNTANYGYTF. CDR3 nucleotides: TGCGCCAGCGGCCAAGTGAACACTGCTAACTATGGCTACACCTTC. The V gene is TRBV4-1, the J gene TRBJ1-2; D uncertain. This CDR3 spans 15 amino acids. Germline V lookup: CDR1 MGHRA, CDR2 YSYEKL.

This clonotype occurred a few times. The chain has TRBV9 and TRBJ1-1; D is unresolved. Germline CDR1 SGDLS, CDR2 YYNGEE. V lost 1 base to trimming and J lost 3 bases, with 7 bases between them. This CDR3 spans 13 amino acids. The CDR3 loop reads CASSVSRDTEAFF. In DNA, the CDR3 is TGTGCCAGCAGCGTATCGAGGGACACTGAAGCTTTCTTT.

This clonotype was seen more than once but under ten times. This chain joins TRBV28 and TRBJ2-7; no clear D gene. The CDR3 totals 12 residues. V lost 8 bases, J lost 0 bases, and 8 bases lay in between. CDR1 is MDHEN and CDR2 is SYDVKM in the germline V gene. The CDR3 here is CASCGSSYEQYF. The CDR3 bases are TGTGCCAGCTGCGGTAGCTCCTACGAGCAGTACTTC.

V gene TRBV16 combines with J gene TRBJ1-5; D perhaps matches TRBD1 (5 bases). Trimming left V 0 bases short and J 6 bases short, with 9 bases between. This CDR3 has 14 residues. CDR1 and CDR2 from the germline V gene are KGHSY and FQNENV. The CDR3 DNA is TGTGCCAGCAGCCAATCCGGAGGGGCTCAGCCCCAGCATTTT. This codes for CASSQSGGAQPQHF. Looking up the rest from reference TRBV16 and TRBJ1-5 gives the full variable domain: GEEVAQTPKHLVRGEGQKAKLYCAPIKGHSYVFWYQQVLKNEFKFLISFQNENVFDETGMPKERFSAKCLPNSPCSLEIQATKLEDSAVYFCASSQSGGAQPQHFGDGTRLSIL.

This clonotype was seen a few times. The chain recombines TRBV24-1 with TRBJ1-2, with D uncertain. In germline, CDR1 is KGHDR, CDR2 SFDVKD. This CDR3 is built from 12 residues. Trimming removed 2 bases from V and 4 bases from J, with 4 bases in between. In DNA form, the CDR3 reads TGTGCCACCAGTGATTGGATCTATGGCTACACCTTC. The encoded protein is CATSDWIYGYTF.